One TCR beta chain is described in this entry. No antigen is known for it. There are no base qualities to consult, and no much larger clone falls within one base. The library was generated by multiplex PCR. TCRdb records Illumina HiSeq 4000 as the sequencer. CDR3 regions were amplified by Arm-PCR with iRepertoire HTBI primers to construct TCR beta libraries. Before sequencing, the PCR products went through gel purification. The paper's processing steps were these. Gene usage analysis of CDR3 amino acid clonotypes relied on the approximately 60 TRBV and more than twelve TRBJ segments identified across samples. Filtered high-quality paired reads were merged into contigs using COPE and FqMerger. Contigs were aligned with BLAST to IMGT TRBV, TRBD and TRBJ reference genes, and CDR3 was defined per IMGT. Clonotypes above 0.1% frequency were classified as highly expanded clones. Shannon entropy served as the measure of repertoire diversity, while the Gini coefficient captured V-J evenness. Public clonotypes were defined as clonotypes shared by more than one individual. In-frame beta chains were kept once TCRdb had trimmed the public reads at Q25 with fastp and called clones with MiXCR. Every distinct CDR3 protein forms one entry, paired with its most common genes and DNA. The V and J calls come from TCRdb's annotation, not from the publication. Recorded for this sample are about 400,000 distinct CDR3 sequences; around 21% of them occurred a single time. The biggest ten clones account for less than 25% of the sample.

Explained via the paper, the time point label denotes: persistent/refractory GD, antithyroid drugs over 5 years with positive TRAb. For both TCR sequencing and RNA sequencing, RNA was extracted from PBMCs using TRIzol. The diagnosis of Graves' disease followed American Thyroid Association guidelines. Recruitment of patients was carried out at an endocrinology department in Xi'an, China. Each patient gave roughly 10 milliliters of peripheral blood, collected in an EDTA anticoagulant tube. Ficoll Paque Plus density gradient separation was used to isolate PBMCs, and no further T cell sorting was done. An Agilent 2100 Bioanalyzer and agarose gel were used to check RNA quality, while a NanoDrop 2000 measured RNA concentration. The data derive from a study of regulatory T cells in long-lasting Graves disease (dated by TCRdb to the early 2020s). General notes on the study: Persistent Graves' disease was defined as persistently positive TSH receptor autoantibodies together with antithyroid drug treatment for over 5 years. A total of roughly 33 samples underwent TCR sequencing: about 13 from persistent and about 20 from newly diagnosed Graves' disease patients. The study took place in China and was registered as a clinical trial. Antithyroid drugs had been taken for approximately 10 years on average by persistent Graves' disease patients in the clinical cohort. Patients with persistent Graves' disease were compared with patients with newly diagnosed Graves' disease using TCR sequencing and RNA sequencing of peripheral blood.

Overall study results and their limits: Patients with persistent disease shared more public clonotypes (roughly 2,900) than newly diagnosed patients did (more than 900). Sequencing and analysis were limited to the TCR beta chain. Persistent disease showed preferential use of TRBV28, TRBJ1-2 and TRBJ2-5, whereas newly diagnosed disease favored TRBV20-1 and TRBJ2-1. Peripheral blood alone was examined, since thyroid tissue, which constituted the primary lesion, could not be accessed. Compared with newly diagnosed patients, persistent Graves' disease patients had lower TCR Shannon entropy and fewer highly expanded clones, which suggests clonal expansion. The small sample size was acknowledged by the authors as a limitation that may reduce accuracy.

V sheds 3 bases and J sheds 0 bases, leaving 15 bases between their ends. CDR1 and CDR2 are drawn from the germline V gene: SNHLY, FYNNEI. From cysteine to phenylalanine, the CDR3 is 17 amino acids long. CDR3 DNA is the only sequence kept; it has 51 bases, read in frame from the first base. Recombination connected TRBV2 to TRBJ2-1; a tentative D call is TRBD2 (5 bases match). The sequence was obtained from a female donor with Graves disease. Material: peripheral blood mononuclear cells (PBMCs), obtained when the disease was refractory, from a patient treated with antithyroid drugs. The CDR3 sequence is CASSDRRADSSYNEQFF. The nucleotide sequence is TGTGCCAGCAGTGATAGGCGAGCGGATAGCTCCTACAATGAGCAGTTCTTC. Full variable domain (CDR3 extended with the reference TRBV2 and TRBJ2-1 proteins): EPEVTQTPSHQVTQMGQEVILRCVPISNHLYFYWYRQILGQKVEFLVSFYNNEISEKSEIFDDQFSVERPDGSNFTLKIRSTKLEDSAMYFCASSDRRADSSYNEQFFGPGTRLTVL.